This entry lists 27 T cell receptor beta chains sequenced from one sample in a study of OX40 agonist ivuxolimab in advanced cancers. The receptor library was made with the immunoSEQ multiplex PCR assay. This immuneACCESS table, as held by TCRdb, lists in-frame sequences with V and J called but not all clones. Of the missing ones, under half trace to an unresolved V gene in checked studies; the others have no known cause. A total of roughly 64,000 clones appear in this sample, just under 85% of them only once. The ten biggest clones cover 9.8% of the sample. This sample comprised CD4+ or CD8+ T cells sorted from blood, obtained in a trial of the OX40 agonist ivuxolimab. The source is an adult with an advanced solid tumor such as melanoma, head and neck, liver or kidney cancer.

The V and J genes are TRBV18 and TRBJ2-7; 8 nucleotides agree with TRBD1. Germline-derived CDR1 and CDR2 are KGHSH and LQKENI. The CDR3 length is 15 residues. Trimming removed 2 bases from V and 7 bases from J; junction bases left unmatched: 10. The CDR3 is CASSPTVTRGREQYF. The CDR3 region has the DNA TGTGCCAGCTCACCAACCGTTACCAGGGGGCGGGAGCAGTACTTC.

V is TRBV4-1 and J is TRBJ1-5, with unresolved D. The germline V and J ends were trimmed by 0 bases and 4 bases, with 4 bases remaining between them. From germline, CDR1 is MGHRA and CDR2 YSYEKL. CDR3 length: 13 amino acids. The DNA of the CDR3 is TGCGCCAGCAGCCAAGACAGGAATCAGCCCCAGCATTTT. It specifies CASSQDRNQPQHF.

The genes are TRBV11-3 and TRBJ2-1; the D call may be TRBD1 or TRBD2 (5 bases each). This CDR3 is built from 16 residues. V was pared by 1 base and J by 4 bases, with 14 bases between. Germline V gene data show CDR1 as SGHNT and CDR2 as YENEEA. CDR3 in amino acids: CASSLVSGTEYNEQFF. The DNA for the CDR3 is TGTGCCAGCAGCTTAGTCTCCGGGACGGAGTACAATGAGCAGTTCTTC.

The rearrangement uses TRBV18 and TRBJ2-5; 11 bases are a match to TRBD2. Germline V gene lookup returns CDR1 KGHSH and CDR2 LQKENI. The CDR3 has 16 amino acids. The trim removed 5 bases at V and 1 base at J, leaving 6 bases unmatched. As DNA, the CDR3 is TGTGCCAGCTCAGGAAGACTAGCGGGGCTCCAAGAGACCCAGTACTTC. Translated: CASSGRLAGLQETQYF.

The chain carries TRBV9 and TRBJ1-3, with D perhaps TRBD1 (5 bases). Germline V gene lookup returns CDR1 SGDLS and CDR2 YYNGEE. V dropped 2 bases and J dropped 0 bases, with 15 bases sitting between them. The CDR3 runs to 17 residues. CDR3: CASSVDPDSGSGNTIYF. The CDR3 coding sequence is TGTGCCAGCAGCGTGGACCCTGACAGTGGCTCTGGAAACACCATATATTTT.

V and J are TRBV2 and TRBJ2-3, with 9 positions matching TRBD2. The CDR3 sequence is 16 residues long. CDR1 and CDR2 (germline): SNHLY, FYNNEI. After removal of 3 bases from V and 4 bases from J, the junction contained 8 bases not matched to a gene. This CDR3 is CASSDLAGGPADTQYF. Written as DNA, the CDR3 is TGTGCCAGCAGTGACCTGGCGGGAGGGCCAGCAGATACGCAGTATTTT.

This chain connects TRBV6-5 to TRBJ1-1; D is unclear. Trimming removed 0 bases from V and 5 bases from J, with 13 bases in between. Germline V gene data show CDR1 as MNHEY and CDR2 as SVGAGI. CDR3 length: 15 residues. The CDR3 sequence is CASSYSGLMGTEAFF. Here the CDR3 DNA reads TGTGCCAGCAGTTACTCTGGCCTTATGGGGACTGAAGCTTTCTTT.

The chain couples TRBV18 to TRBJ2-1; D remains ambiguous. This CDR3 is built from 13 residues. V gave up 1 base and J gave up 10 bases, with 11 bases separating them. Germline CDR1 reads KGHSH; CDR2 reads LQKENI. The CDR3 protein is CASSPHPFGEQFF. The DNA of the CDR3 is TGTGCCAGCTCACCACACCCCTTTGGGGAGCAGTTCTTC. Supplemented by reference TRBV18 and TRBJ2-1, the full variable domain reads NAGVMQNPRHLVRRRGQEARLRCSPMKGHSHVYWYRQLPEEGLKFMVYLQKENIIDESGMPKERFSAEFPKEGPSILRIQQVVRGDSAAYFCASSPHPFGEQFFGPGTRLTVL.

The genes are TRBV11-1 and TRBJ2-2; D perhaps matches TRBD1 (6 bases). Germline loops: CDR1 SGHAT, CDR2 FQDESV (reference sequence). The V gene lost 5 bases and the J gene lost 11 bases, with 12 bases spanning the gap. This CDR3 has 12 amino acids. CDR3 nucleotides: TGTGCCAGCAGCCCACAGGGTGAAGAGCTGTTTTTT. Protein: CASSPQGEELFF.

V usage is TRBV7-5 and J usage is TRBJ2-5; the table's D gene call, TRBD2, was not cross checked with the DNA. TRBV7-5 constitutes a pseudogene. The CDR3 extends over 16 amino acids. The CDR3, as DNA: TGTGCCAGAAGCACCCAGACTAGCGGGGTAAAAGAGACCCAGTACTTC. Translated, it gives CARSTQTSGVKETQYF.

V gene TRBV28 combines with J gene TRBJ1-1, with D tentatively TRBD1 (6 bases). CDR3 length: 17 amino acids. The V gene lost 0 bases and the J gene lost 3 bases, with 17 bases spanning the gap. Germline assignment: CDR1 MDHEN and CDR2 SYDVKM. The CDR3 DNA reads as TGTGCCAGCAGTTTATGGGGGGCCGTAGTGGCCGACACTGAAGCTTTCTTT. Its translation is CASSLWGAVVADTEAFF.

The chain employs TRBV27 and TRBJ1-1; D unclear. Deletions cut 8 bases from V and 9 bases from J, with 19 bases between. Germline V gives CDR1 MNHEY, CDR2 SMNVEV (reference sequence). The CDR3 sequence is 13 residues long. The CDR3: CASGPLGSPQAFF. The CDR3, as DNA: TGTGCCAGCGGTCCGTTAGGGTCGCCTCAAGCTTTCTTT.

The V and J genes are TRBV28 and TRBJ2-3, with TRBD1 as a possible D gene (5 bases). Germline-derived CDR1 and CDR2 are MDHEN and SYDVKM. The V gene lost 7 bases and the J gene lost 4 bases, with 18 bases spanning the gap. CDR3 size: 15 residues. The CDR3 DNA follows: TGTGCCAGCACCCATGAATCAGGGATGGCAGATACGCAGTATTTT. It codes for CASTHESGMADTQYF.

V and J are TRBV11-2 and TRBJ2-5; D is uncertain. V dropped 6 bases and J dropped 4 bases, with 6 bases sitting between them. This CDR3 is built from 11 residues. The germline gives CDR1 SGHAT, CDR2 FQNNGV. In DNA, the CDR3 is TGTGCCAGCAGGGAGAGAGAGACCCAGTACTTC. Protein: CASRERETQYF. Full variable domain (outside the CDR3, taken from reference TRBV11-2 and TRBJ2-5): EAGVAQSPRYKIIEKRQSVAFWCNPISGHATLYWYQQILGQGPKLLIQFQNNGVVDDSQLPKDRFSAERLKGVDSTLKIQPAKLEDSAVYLCASRERETQYFGPGTRLLVL.

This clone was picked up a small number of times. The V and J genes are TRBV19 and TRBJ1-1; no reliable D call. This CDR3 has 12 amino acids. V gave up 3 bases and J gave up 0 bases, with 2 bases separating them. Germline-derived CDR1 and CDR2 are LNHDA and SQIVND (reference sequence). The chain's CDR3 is CASSMLNTEAFF. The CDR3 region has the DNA TGTGCCAGTAGTATGCTGAACACTGAAGCTTTCTTT.

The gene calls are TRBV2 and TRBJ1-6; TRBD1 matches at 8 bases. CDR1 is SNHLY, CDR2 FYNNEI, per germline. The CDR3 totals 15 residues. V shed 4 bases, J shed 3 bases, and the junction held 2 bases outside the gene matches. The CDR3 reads CASSGGTGYNSPLHF. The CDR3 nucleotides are TGTGCCAGCAGTGGGGGGACAGGCTATAATTCACCCCTCCACTTT.

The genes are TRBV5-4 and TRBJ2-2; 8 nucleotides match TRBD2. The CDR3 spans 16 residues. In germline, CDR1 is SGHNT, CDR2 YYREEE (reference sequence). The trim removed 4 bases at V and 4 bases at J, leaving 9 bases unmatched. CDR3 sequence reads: CASSAPSGRGTGELFF. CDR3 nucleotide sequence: TGTGCCAGCAGCGCCCCCAGCGGGAGAGGCACCGGGGAGCTGTTTTTT.

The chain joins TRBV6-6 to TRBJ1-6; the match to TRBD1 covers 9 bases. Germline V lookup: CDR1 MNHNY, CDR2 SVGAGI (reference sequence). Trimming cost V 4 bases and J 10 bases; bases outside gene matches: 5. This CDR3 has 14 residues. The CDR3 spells CASSLQGANSPLHF. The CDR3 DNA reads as TGTGCCAGCAGTTTACAGGGGGCGAACTCACCCCTCCACTTT.

CDR3 amino acids: CASSLMSDGSSYNSPLHF. DNA of the CDR3: TGTGCCAGCAGTCTCATGTCGGACGGTAGCTCCTATAATTCACCCCTCCACTTT. V and J are TRBV28 and TRBJ1-6; D gene ambiguous. CDR1 is MDHEN, CDR2 SYDVKM, per germline. The CDR3 contains 18 residues. V lost 5 bases and J 0 bases, leaving 17 bases between the germline ends.

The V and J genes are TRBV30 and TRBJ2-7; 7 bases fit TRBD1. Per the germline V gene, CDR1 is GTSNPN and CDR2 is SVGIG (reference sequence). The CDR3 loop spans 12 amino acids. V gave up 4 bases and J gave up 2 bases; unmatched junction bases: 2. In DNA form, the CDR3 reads TGTGCCTGGACCGGGACAGCCTACGAGCAGTACTTC. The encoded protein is CAWTGTAYEQYF.

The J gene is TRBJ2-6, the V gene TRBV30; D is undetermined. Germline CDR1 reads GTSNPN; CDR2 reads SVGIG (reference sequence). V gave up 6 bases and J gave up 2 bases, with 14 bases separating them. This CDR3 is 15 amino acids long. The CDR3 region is CACPGVQAGANVLTF. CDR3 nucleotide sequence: TGTGCCTGCCCGGGTGTGCAGGCTGGGGCCAACGTCCTGACTTTC.

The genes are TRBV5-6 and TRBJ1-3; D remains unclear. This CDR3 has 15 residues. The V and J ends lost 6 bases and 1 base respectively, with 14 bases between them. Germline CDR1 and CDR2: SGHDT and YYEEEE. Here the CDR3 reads CASKDLGDSGNTIYF. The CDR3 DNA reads TGTGCCAGCAAGGATTTAGGAGATTCTGGAAACACCATATATTTT.

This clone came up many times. Here the CDR3 DNA reads TGTGCCAGCAGCTCGAAGACGGGTAGTAACACTGAAGCTTTCTTT. It is translated as CASSSKTGSNTEAFF. The rearrangement uses TRBV7-9 and TRBJ1-1, with no clear D. The germline V gene has CDR1 SEHNR and CDR2 FQNEAQ (reference sequence). The CDR3 runs 15 residues. V lost 4 bases and J lost 2, with 14 bases in between. Together with reference TRBV7-9 and TRBJ1-1, the CDR3 gives the full variable domain: DTGVSQNPRHKITKRGQNVTFRCDPISEHNRLYWYRQTLGQGPEFLTYFQNEAQLEKSRLLSDRFSAERPKGSFSTLEIQRTEQGDSAMYLCASSSKTGSNTEAFFGQGTRLTVV.

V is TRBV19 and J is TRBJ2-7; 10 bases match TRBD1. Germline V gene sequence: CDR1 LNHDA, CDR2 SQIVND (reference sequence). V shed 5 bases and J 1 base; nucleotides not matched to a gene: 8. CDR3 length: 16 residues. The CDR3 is CASSQDRDRGSYEQYF. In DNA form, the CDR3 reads TGTGCCAGTAGTCAAGACCGGGACAGGGGTTCCTACGAGCAGTACTTC.

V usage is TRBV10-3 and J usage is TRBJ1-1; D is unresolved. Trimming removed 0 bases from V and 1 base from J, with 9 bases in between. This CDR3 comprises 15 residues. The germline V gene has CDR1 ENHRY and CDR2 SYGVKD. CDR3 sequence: CAISESRRKNTEAFF. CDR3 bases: TGTGCCATCAGTGAGTCTCGACGGAAGAACACTGAAGCTTTCTTT.

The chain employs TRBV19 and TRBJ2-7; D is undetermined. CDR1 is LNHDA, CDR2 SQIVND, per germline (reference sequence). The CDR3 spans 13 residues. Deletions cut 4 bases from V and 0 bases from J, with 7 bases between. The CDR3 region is CASSTGHSYEQYF. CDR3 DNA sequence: TGTGCCAGTAGTACAGGCCACTCCTACGAGCAGTACTTC.

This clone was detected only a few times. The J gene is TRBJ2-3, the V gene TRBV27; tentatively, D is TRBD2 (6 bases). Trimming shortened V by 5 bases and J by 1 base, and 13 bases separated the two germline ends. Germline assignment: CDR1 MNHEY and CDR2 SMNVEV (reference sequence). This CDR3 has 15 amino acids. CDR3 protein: CASSAGRRGTDTQYF. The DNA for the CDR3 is TGTGCCAGCAGTGCGGGAAGGAGAGGCACAGATACGCAGTATTTT.